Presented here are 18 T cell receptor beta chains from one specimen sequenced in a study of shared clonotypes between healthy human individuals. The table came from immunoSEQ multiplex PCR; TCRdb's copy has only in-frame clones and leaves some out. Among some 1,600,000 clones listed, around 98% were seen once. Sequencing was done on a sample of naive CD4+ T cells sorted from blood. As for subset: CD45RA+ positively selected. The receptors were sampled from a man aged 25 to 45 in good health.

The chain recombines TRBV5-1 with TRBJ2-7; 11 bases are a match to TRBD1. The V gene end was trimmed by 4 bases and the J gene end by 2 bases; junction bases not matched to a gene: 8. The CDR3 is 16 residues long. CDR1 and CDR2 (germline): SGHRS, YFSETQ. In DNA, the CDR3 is TGCGCCAGCAGCCTGGCCGGGGGACAGGGGGCCTACGAGCAGTACTTC. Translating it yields CASSLAGGQGAYEQYF.

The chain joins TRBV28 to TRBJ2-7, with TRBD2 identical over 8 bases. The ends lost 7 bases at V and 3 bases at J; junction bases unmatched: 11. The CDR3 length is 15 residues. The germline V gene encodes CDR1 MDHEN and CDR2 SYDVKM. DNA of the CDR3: TGTGCCAGCACTCCCCGGGGGGGATCGGACTACGAGCAGTACTTC. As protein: CASTPRGGSDYEQYF.

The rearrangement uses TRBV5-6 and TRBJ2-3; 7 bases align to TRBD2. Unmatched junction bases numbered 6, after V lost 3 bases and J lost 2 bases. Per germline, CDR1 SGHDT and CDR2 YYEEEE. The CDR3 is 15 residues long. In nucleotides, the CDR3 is TGTGCCAGCAGCTATCCGGGACTACTCACAGATACGCAGTATTTT. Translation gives CASSYPGLLTDTQYF.

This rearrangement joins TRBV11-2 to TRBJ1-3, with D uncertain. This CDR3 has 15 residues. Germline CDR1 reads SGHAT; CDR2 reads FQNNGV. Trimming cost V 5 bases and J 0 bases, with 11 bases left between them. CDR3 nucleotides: TGTGCCAGCAGCCTACAGTTCGGCTCTGGAAACACCATATATTTT. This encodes CASSLQFGSGNTIYF.

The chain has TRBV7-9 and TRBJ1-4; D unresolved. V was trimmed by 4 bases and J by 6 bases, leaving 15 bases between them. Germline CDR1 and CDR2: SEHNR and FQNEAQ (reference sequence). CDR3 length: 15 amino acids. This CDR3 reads CASSSPGREDEKLFF. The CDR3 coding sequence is TGTGCCAGCAGCTCCCCGGGAAGGGAGGATGAAAAACTGTTTTTT.

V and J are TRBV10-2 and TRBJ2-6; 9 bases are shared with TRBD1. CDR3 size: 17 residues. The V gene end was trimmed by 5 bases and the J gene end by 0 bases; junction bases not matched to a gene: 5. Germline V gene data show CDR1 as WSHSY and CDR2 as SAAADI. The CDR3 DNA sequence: TGCGCCAGCAGTCCCGGGACAGGGCTCTCTGGGGCCAACGTCCTGACTTTC. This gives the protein CASSPGTGLSGANVLTF.

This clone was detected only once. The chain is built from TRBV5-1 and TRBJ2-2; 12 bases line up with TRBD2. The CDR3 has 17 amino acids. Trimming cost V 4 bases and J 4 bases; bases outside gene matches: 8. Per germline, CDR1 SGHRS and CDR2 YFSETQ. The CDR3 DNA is TGCGCCAGCAGCACGAGGACTAGCGGGACCAGCACCGGGGAGCTGTTTTTT. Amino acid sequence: CASSTRTSGTSTGELFF.

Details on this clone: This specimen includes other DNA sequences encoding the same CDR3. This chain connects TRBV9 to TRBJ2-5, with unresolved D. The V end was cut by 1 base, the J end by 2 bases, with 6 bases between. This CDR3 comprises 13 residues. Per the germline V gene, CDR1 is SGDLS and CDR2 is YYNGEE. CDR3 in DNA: TGTGCCAGCAGCGTACTTCCACAAGAGACCCAGTACTTC. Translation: CASSVLPQETQYF.

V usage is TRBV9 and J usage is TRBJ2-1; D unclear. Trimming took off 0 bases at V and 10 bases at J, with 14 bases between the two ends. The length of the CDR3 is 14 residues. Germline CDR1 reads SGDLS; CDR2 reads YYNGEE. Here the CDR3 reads CASSVDRPSREQFF. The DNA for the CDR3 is TGTGCCAGCAGCGTAGACCGCCCATCACGAGAGCAGTTCTTC.

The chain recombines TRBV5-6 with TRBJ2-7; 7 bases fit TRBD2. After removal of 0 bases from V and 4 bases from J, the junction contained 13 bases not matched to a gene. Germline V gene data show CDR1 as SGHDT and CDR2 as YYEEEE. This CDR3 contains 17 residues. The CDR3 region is CASSLEPGLGGVYEQYF. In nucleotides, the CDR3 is TGTGCCAGCAGCTTGGAACCAGGACTAGGAGGTGTTTACGAGCAGTACTTC.

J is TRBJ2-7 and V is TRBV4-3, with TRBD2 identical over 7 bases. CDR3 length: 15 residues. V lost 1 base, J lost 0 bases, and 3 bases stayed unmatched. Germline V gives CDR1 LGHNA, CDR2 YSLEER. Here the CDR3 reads CASSQGLARSYEQYF. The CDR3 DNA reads TGCGCCAGCAGCCAAGGACTAGCCCGCTCCTACGAGCAGTACTTC.

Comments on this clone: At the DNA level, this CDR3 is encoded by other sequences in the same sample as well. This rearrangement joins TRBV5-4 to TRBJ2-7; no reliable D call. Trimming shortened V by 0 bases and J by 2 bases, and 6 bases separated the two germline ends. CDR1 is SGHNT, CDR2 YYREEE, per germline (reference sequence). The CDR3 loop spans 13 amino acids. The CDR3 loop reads CASSLDPPYEQYF. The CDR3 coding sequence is TGTGCCAGCAGCTTGGATCCGCCCTACGAGCAGTACTTC.

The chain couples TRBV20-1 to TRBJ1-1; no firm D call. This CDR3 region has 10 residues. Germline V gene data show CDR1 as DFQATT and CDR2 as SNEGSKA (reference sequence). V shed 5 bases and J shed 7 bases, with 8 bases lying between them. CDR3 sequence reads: CSAAFDEAFF. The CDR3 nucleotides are TGCAGTGCTGCCTTCGATGAAGCTTTCTTT.

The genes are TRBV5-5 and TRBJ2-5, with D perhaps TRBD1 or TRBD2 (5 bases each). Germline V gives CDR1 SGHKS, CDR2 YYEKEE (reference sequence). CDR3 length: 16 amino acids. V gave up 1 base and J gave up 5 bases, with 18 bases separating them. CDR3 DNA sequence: TGTGCCAGCAGCTTGTTTCGGACGGGGCCGGGGGAGACCCAGTACTTC. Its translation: CASSLFRTGPGETQYF.

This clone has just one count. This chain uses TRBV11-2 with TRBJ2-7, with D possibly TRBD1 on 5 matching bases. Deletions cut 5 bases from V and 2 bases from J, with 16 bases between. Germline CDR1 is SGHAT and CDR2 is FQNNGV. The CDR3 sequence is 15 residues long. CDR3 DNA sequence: TGTGCCAGCAGCGTCCGGACACTTCGACCCTACGAGCAGTACTTC. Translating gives CASSVRTLRPYEQYF. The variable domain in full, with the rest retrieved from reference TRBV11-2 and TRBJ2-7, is EAGVAQSPRYKIIEKRQSVAFWCNPISGHATLYWYQQILGQGPKLLIQFQNNGVVDDSQLPKDRFSAERLKGVDSTLKIQPAKLEDSAVYLCASSVRTLRPYEQYFGPGTRLTVT.

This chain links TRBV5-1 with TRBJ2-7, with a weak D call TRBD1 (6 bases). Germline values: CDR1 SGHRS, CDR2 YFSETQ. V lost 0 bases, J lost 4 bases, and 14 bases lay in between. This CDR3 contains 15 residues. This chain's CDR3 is CASSLDGGGRYEQYF. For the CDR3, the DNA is TGCGCCAGCAGCTTGGATGGGGGCGGTAGGTACGAGCAGTACTTC.

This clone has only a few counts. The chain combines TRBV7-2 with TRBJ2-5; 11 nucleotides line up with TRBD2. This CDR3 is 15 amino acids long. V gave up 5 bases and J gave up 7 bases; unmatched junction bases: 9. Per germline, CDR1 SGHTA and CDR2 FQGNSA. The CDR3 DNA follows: TGTGCCAGCAGCGCCCTGACTAGCGGGAAGCCGACCCAGTACTTC. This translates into CASSALTSGKPTQYF.

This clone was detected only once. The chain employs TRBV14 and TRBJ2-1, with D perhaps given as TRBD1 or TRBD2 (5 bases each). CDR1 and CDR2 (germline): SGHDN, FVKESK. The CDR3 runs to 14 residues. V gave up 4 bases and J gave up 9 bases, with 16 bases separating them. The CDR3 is CASSPYQGPGEQFF. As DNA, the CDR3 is TGTGCCAGCAGCCCATACCAGGGACCTGGTGAGCAGTTCTTC.